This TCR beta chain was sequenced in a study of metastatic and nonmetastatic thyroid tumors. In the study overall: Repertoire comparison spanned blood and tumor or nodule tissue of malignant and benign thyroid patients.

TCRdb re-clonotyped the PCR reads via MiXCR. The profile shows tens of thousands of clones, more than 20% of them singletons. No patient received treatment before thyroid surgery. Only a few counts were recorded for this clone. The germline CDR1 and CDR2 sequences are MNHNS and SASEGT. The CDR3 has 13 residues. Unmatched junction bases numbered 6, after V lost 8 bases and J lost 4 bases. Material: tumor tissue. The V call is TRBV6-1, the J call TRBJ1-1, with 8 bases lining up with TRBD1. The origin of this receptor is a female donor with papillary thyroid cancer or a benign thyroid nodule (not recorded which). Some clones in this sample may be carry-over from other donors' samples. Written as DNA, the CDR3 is TGTGCCAGCCTGGACAGGGCGGGCACTGAAGCTTTCTTT. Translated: CASLDRAGTEAFF.